What follows describes a single T cell receptor (beta chain). Its antigen remains unknown. This CDR3 contains 15 residues. Germline V CDR1 and CDR2: SGHKS, YYEKEE (reference sequence). Between the trimmed V and J ends, which lost 4 bases and 0 bases, there was a span of 14 bases. This sample is part of a study of cytomegalovirus exposure and HLA in healthy donors. Study-level results: Analyses of presence and absence presupposed an approximately uniform sequencing depth across donors. Researchers reported that three CMV-associated chains were confirmed in vitro as CMV antigen-specific. In a later analysis, productive TCRs from donors in an Asian-associated ancestry cluster reportedly carried fewer N-insertions than the cohort mean.

Use of 60 Vbeta and 13 Jbeta primers characterized the PCR. Some clones are missing from TCRdb's copy, which holds only in-frame ones; the method was immunoSEQ multiplex PCR. The table records some 170,000 clones, about 81% of them present only once. The gene calls are TRBV5-5 and TRBJ2-7, with TRBD2 as a possible D gene (6 bases). This receptor was taken from a girl aged 5-17 years in good health and CMV-seropositive. The sequenced sample consisted of PBMCs. CDR3 region: CASSGGTASSYEQYF. The DNA for the CDR3 is TGTGCCAGCAGCGGAGGGACGGCTAGCTCCTACGAGCAGTACTTC.